This record covers a single TCR beta chain. Source study methods: By means of reference gene primer amplification, nucleated cell counts were estimated. TCRdb's copy holds only in-frame clones and misses some; the assay was immunoSEQ multiplex PCR. That table gives V, J and clone size, and the DNA gave D and trimming. The sample has roughly 130,000 clones, about four fifths seen once. These data come from a study of blood T cell repertoires in COVID-19. Study as a whole: Samples taken during acute and convalescent COVID-19 were collected in the United States, Italy and Spain. T cells, B-cell-depleted T cells, or PBMCs provided the cDNA or gDNA that served as material.

The CDR3 runs 11 residues. V gave up 7 bases and J gave up 3 bases, with 7 bases separating them. CDR1 is LGHDT and CDR2 is YNNKEL in the germline V gene (reference sequence). The rearrangement links TRBV3-1 (or the pseudogene TRBV3-2) to TRBJ2-7; D is undetermined. The specimen sequenced was peripheral blood. The sequence derives from a woman aged 50 to 60 with acute or convalescent COVID-19. CDR3 amino acids: CASNPGYEQYF. The CDR3 nucleotides are TGTGCCAGCAACCCGGGCTACGAGCAGTACTTC.